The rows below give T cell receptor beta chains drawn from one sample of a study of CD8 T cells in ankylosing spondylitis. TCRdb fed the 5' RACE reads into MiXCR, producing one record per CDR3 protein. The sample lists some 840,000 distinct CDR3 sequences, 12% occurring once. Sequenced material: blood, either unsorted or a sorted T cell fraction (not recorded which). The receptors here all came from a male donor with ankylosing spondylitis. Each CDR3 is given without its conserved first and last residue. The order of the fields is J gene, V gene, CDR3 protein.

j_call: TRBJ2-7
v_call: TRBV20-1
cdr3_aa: SASGASGTNYEQY

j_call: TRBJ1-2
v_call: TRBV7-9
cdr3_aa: ASSHRPGQPNYGYT

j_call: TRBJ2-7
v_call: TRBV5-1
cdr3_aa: ASSPGTAQRHEQY

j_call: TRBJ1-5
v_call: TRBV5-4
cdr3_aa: ASSLDRTQPQH

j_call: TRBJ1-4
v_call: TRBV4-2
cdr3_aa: ASSPPGRDEKLF

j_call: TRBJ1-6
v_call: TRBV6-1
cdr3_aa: AVSYGGGNNSPLH

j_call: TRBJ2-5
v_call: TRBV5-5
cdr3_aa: ASSLAGQLLRETQY

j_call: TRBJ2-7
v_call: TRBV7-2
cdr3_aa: ASSSPNSWEQY

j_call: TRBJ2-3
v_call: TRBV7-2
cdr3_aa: ASSLAPSGRGNTQY

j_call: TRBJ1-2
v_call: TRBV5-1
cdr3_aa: ASSFLDRGLGYT

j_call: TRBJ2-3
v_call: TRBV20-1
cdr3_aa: SADRTLWSTDTQY